Following are 3 T cell receptor beta chains from one sample sequenced in a study of cytomegalovirus exposure and HLA in healthy donors. Clones were sequenced by immunoSEQ multiplex PCR, and TCRdb holds only the in-frame ones, with some missing. This table holds 260,000 or so clones, roughly 88% found once. The material sequenced was PBMCs. These receptors were collected from a woman in her twenties or thirties in good health and CMV-seronegative.

This clone has a handful of counts. V and J are TRBV5-6 and TRBJ1-2, with no clear D. The germline V and J ends were trimmed by 0 bases and 4 bases, with 7 bases remaining between them. The length of the CDR3 is 13 residues. Looked up from germline, CDR1 is SGHDT and CDR2 is YYEEEE. This CDR3 reads CASSLEGIYGYTF. The CDR3 nucleotides read TGTGCCAGCAGCTTGGAAGGAATCTATGGCTACACCTTC.

The chain carries TRBV6-5 and TRBJ2-1; D uncertain. The CDR3 is made up of 11 amino acids. Trimming stripped 6 bases from V and 15 bases from J, with 15 bases between. The germline V gene encodes CDR1 MNHEY and CDR2 SVGAGI. CDR3 sequence reads: CASRTLDVSFF. CDR3 DNA sequence: TGTGCCAGCAGGACCTTAGATGTCTCGTTCTTC.

This chain joins TRBV9 and TRBJ2-1; D ambiguous. The V end was cut by 0 bases, the J end by 0 bases, with 13 bases between. Germline V gene data show CDR1 as SGDLS and CDR2 as YYNGEE. This CDR3 is 17 amino acids long. The CDR3 loop reads CASSVARTRGSYNEQFF. CDR3 DNA: TGTGCCAGCAGCGTAGCTCGTACCCGCGGCTCCTACAATGAGCAGTTCTTC.